The clone carrying this T cell receptor beta chain occurred a few times. Its antigen remains unknown. V was clipped by 3 bases and J by 2 bases; unmatched bases: 5. This CDR3 region has 16 residues. Looked up from germline, CDR1 is KGHSH and CDR2 is LQKENI. CD4+CD45RO+CD25- cells were isolated as memory CD4+ T cells. MiXCR was run by TCRdb on the 5' RACE reads, yielding one entry per CDR3 protein. The data contain roughly 42,000 distinct CDR3 sequences, around 28% of them singletons. Study-wide findings and caveats: Tumor memory CD4+ T cell TCR gene usage clustered with blood and lymph node memory CD4+ cells and lymph node naive CD4+ cells.

This chain joins TRBV18 and TRBJ2-1; 9 nucleotides align to TRBD2. Sequencing input: tumor-infiltrating memory CD4+ T cells sorted from the breast tumor. Documented subset: memory CD4+ T cells, CD4+CD45RO+CD25-. The TCR sequence derives from a female donor with breast cancer. Written as DNA, the CDR3 is TGTGCCAGCTCACCCGCAGCGGGAGGTCCCTACAATGAGCAGTTCTTC. Translation: CASSPAAGGPYNEQFF.